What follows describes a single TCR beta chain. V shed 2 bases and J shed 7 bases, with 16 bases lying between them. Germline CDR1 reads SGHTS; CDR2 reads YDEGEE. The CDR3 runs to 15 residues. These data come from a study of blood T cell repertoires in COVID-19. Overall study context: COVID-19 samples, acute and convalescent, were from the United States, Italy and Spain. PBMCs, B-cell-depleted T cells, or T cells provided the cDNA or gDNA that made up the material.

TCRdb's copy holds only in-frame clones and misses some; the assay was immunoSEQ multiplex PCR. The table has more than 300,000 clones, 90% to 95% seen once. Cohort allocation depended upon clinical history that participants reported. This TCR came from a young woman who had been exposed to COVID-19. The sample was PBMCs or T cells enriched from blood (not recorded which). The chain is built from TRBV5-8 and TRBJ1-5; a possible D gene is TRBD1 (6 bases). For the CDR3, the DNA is TGTGCCAGCAGCTTCTCAGGGGCGCAGTCGCAGCCCCAGCATTTT. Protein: CASSFSGAQSQPQHF.